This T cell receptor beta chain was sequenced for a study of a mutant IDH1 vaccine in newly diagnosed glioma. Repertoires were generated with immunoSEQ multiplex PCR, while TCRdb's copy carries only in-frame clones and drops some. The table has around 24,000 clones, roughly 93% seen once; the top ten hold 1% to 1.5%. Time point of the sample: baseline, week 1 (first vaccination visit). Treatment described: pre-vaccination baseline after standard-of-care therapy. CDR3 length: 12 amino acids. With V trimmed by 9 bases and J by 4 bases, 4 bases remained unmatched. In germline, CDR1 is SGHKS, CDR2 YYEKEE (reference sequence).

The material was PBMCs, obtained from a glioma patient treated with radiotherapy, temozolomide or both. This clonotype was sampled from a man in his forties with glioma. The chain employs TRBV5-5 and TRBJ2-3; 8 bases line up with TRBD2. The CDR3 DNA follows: TGTGCCACCCGGGGGGGCGCAGATACGCAGTATTTT. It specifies CATRGGADTQYF.